The rows below give T cell receptor beta chains drawn from one sample of a study of control samples from healthy donors and cancer patients. Produced via immunoSEQ multiplex PCR; TCRdb's table is partial and in-frame only. Of around 130,000 clones listed, over 75% are singletons. Sequenced material: blood. The receptor source for this set is a middle-aged man in good health. CDR3s include the opening cysteine and the closing phenylalanine or tryptophan. D genes are given only for firm matches. Clone size, where shown, is once, few, many, or a class for clones that have expanded.

J,V,size,D,DNA,CDR3
TRBJ2-3,TRBV11-2,-,TRBD1,TGTGCCAGCAGAACCCTCCGGGGACAGGGCCCAGATACGCAGTATTTT,CASRTLRGQGPDTQYF
TRBJ2-1,TRBV5-1,-,TRBD1,TGCGCCAGCAGCTTGACTCCGGGACAGGGTTTTCTTGAGCAGTTCTTC,CASSLTPGQGFLEQFF
TRBJ1-1,TRBV7-9,once,-,TGTGCCAGCAGCTTAGATTGGGGGTCTGAAGCTTTCTTT,CASSLDWGSEAFF
TRBJ1-3,TRBV10-3,few,TRBD1,TGTGCCACCAGGGACAGGAAACACTCTGGAAACACCATATATTTT,CATRDRKHSGNTIYF
TRBJ1-6,TRBV28,-,-,TGTGCCAGCAGTCTAAGCAAGCGACAGAAGCATTCACCCCTCCACTTT,CASSLSKRQKHSPLHF
TRBJ1-2,TRBV10-3,-,-,TGTGCCATCAGTGTGAAGACAGGCTCGGATGGCTACACCTTC,CAISVKTGSDGYTF
TRBJ2-5,TRBV5-1,-,-,TGCGCCAGCAGCTTGATCGACAGGCCAGAGACCCAGTACTTC,CASSLIDRPETQYF
TRBJ1-2,TRBV14,-,TRBD1,TGTGCCAGCAGCCAAGTGACAGGGGGGCATGGCTACACCTTC,CASSQVTGGHGYTF
TRBJ2-7,TRBV28,-,TRBD1,TGTGCCAGCAGAACCGGGACAGGGACCTACGAGCAGTACTTC,CASRTGTGTYEQYF
TRBJ1-5,TRBV28,-,-,TGTGCCAGCAGTTTGCCTGTTCTGGGACAGCCCCAGCATTTT,CASSLPVLGQPQHF
TRBJ2-1,TRBV12-5,-,TRBD2,TGTGCTAGTAGCGGGGGGGCTAATGAGCAGTTCTTC,CASSGGANEQFF
TRBJ2-3,TRBV24-1,-,TRBD1,TGTGCCACCAGGGGACAGCTGAGCACAGATACGCAGTATTTT,CATRGQLSTDTQYF
TRBJ2-1,TRBV28,-,TRBD2,TGTGCCAGCAGACCCCTAGCGGGGGGTTACAATGAGCAGTTCTTC,CASRPLAGGYNEQFF
TRBJ2-7,TRBV28,-,TRBD1,TGTGCCAGCAGTCCTCCCGGACAGGGGATCTACGAGCAGTACTTC,CASSPPGQGIYEQYF
TRBJ2-3,TRBV6-4,-,-,TGTGCCAGCAGTGGGTGGGGGGCAACAGATACGCAGTATTTT,CASSGWGATDTQYF
TRBJ2-3,TRBV10-2,-,-,TGCGCCAGCAGTGAGACAAATCTGGGTACGCAGTATTTT,CASSETNLGTQYF
TRBJ1-1,TRBV6-5,-,TRBD1,TGTGCCAGCAGGAGGGACAGGTTAACTGAAGCTTTCTTT,CASRRDRLTEAFF
TRBJ2-6,TRBV7-9,-,-,TGTGCCAGCAGCTTTTGGCAGGGCGGGTCTGGGGCCAACGTCCTGACTTTC,CASSFWQGGSGANVLTF
TRBJ2-4,TRBV11-2,-,TRBD2,TGTGCCAGCAGCCCCCAAGGGCTAGCGGGTTACAACATTCAGTACTTC,CASSPQGLAGYNIQYF
TRBJ1-5,TRBV2,once,-,TGTGCCAGCAGTGACCGTCTCAATCAGCCCCAGCATTTT,CASSDRLNQPQHF
TRBJ2-3,TRBV30,-,-,TGTGCCTGGGCCCGGGGGGCGAACCAACTCACAGATACGCAGTATTTT,CAWARGANQLTDTQYF
TRBJ2-3,TRBV25-1,few,TRBD1,TGTGCCAGCAGATCTCCGGGACAGATCACAGATACGCAGTATTTT,CASRSPGQITDTQYF
TRBJ2-5,TRBV11-1,-,TRBD1,TGTGCCAGCAGCTTCGGACAGGGAAGAGAGACCCAGTACTTC,CASSFGQGRETQYF
TRBJ1-2,TRBV5-1,-,TRBD1,TGCGCCAGCAGCTTGGACGGGACAGATTCCTATGGCTACACCTTC,CASSLDGTDSYGYTF
TRBJ1-4,TRBV2,-,-,TGTGCCAGCAGAGGGTGGATCACTAATGAAAAACTGTTTTTT,CASRGWITNEKLFF
TRBJ2-7,TRBV9,-,-,TGTGCCAGCAGCCCCCACAGGGGGGGTGCCTACGAGCAGTACTTC,CASSPHRGGAYEQYF
TRBJ1-5,TRBV28,once,TRBD1,TGTGCCAGCAGTCCTTCAGGGGGCCAGTCGGTCAATCAGCCCCAGCATTTT,CASSPSGGQSVNQPQHF
TRBJ2-1,TRBV5-1,-,TRBD2,TGCGCCAGCAGCTTGGGACTCCGCGGGGGGGTCAATGAGCAGTTCTTC,CASSLGLRGGVNEQFF
TRBJ1-3,TRBV2,-,-,TGTGCCAGCAGTGAGAGGAGAATATTATCCGGAAACACCATATATTTT,CASSERRILSGNTIYF
TRBJ2-5,TRBV28,-,-,TGTGCCAGCAGTTTATTGCCCCACGGGGCGATGAGTTTAGAGACCCAGTACTTC,CASSLLPHGAMSLETQYF
TRBJ2-5,TRBV5-1,-,-,TGCGCCAGCAGCTTGGGTCGAGAGACCCAGTACTTC,CASSLGRETQYF
TRBJ2-1,TRBV25-1,-,TRBD1,TGTGCCAGCAGGGCCACCACAGGGGGCCTCTACAATGAGCAGTTCTTC,CASRATTGGLYNEQFF
TRBJ1-4,TRBV12-3/TRBV12-4,-,-,TGTGCCACCGGGACCCGGAGGGAAAAACTGTTTTTT,CATGTRREKLFF
TRBJ1-5,TRBV20-1,-,-,TGCAGTGCTAGTTGGGGGTTCCTTGATCAGCCCCAGCATTTT,CSASWGFLDQPQHF
TRBJ1-1,TRBV10-3,-,-,TGTGCCATCAAGGACAGCGGGTGGACTGAAGCTTTCTTT,CAIKDSGWTEAFF
TRBJ2-1,TRBV7-3,-,TRBD2,TGTGCCAGCACTTTGAGCGGGGGGGCATACAATGAGCAGTTCTTC,CASTLSGGAYNEQFF
TRBJ2-7,TRBV18,-,-,TGTGCCAGCTCACCACAGGGCCACGAGCAGTACTTC,CASSPQGHEQYF
TRBJ1-1,TRBV2,-,-,TGTGCCAGCAGCACGTTGGTCTATCAGGGTGCAGCTTTCTTT,CASSTLVYQGAAFF
TRBJ2-1,TRBV30,-,-,TGTGCCTGGAGTGCGGGAGCTCGGAGGGAGCAGTTCTTC,CAWSAGARREQFF
TRBJ2-1,TRBV19,-,-,TGTGCCAGTAAGGTGCAAGCCAGATGGGATGAGCAGTTCTTC,CASKVQARWDEQFF
TRBJ1-1,TRBV10-2,-,-,TGCGCCAGCACCAACGGCGGCGAAGCTTTCTTT,CASTNGGEAFF
TRBJ1-5,TRBV9,-,-,TGTGCCAGCAGCGTAGGGGGGGTTGGCAATCAGCCCCAGCATTTT,CASSVGGVGNQPQHF
TRBJ1-3,TRBV20-1,once,-,TGCAGTGCTAGTTCAAGTTTCGCTGGAAACACCATATATTTT,CSASSSFAGNTIYF
TRBJ2-5,TRBV7-8,-,-,TGTGCCAGCAGCGTGGGGACCAACCAAGAGACCCAGTACTTC,CASSVGTNQETQYF
TRBJ1-5,TRBV18,-,-,TGTGCCAGCTCACCTGCAGGGGTTTCAGGCAATCAGCCCCAGCATTTT,CASSPAGVSGNQPQHF
TRBJ2-5,TRBV6-5,-,-,TGTGCCAGCTATACGGGCGGGTTCGGTTCAGAGACCCAGTACTTC,CASYTGGFGSETQYF
TRBJ2-5,TRBV5-5,once,-,TGTGCCAGCAGCTTATGGACCCAAGAGACCCAGTACTTC,CASSLWTQETQYF
TRBJ2-7,TRBV6-5,-,-,TGTGCCAGCAGTTTAAACTCCTACGAGCAGTACTTC,CASSLNSYEQYF
TRBJ1-5,TRBV28,-,-,TGTGCCAGCAGTTTAGGTTACGGCGGGGGGGTACAGCCCCAGCATTTT,CASSLGYGGGVQPQHF